Listed below are T cell receptor beta chains from one sample, sequenced in a study of blood T cell repertoires in COVID-19. TCRdb's copy holds only in-frame clones and misses some; the assay was immunoSEQ multiplex PCR. This sample yields 400,000 to 450,000 clones, of which approximately 91% are seen a single time; roughly 1.6% belongs to the top ten. The sequencing sample was made of peripheral blood. Receptors were obtained from a woman between 35 and 50 years old with COVID-19, enrolled during active disease. CDR3s include the opening cysteine and the closing phenylalanine or tryptophan. D genes are given only for firm matches. Clone size is shown for a subset of rows, as once, few, many or a class of expanded clone.

clone size,V gene,D gene,J gene,CDR3 protein,CDR3 DNA
NA,TRBV6-2/TRBV6-3,TRBD2,TRBJ2-3,CASSYLRGTPRTDTQYF,TGTGCCAGCAGTTACTTGCGGGGGACCCCTCGCACAGATACGCAGTATTTT
NA,TRBV30,NA,TRBJ1-1,CAWTPGFEAFF,TGTGCCTGGACCCCGGGATTTGAAGCTTTCTTT
few,TRBV18,TRBD1,TRBJ1-6,CASSRGTGGDPGSPLHF,TGTGCCAGCTCCAGGGGGACAGGGGGCGACCCGGGGTCACCCCTCCACTTT
NA,TRBV7-9,NA,TRBJ2-2,CASTEKVSGTGELFF,TGTGCCAGCACCGAAAAGGTCTCAGGGACCGGGGAGCTGTTTTTT
NA,TRBV6-2/TRBV6-3,TRBD2,TRBJ2-7,CASSYPQRESSYEQYF,TGTGCCAGCAGTTACCCCCAGCGGGAGAGCTCCTACGAGCAGTACTTC
NA,TRBV6-2/TRBV6-3,TRBD1,TRBJ2-7,CASSYKAGGREQYF,TGTGCCAGCAGTTATAAGGCAGGGGGACGCGAGCAGTACTTC
NA,TRBV28,TRBD2,TRBJ2-7,CASRHGLAGGPSYEQYF,TGTGCCAGCAGGCACGGACTAGCGGGGGGTCCATCCTACGAGCAGTACTTC
NA,TRBV10-2,TRBD2,TRBJ2-7,CASSEGTRNYEQYF,TGCGCCAGCAGTGAGGGGACTAGGAACTACGAGCAGTACTTC
NA,TRBV7-3,NA,TRBJ2-1,CASSLRPSGTYNEQFF,TGTGCCAGCAGCTTAAGGCCCTCGGGGACCTACAATGAGCAGTTCTTC
NA,TRBV7-9,NA,TRBJ2-1,CASSLPRRDYNEQFF,TGTGCCAGCAGCTTACCACGCCGGGACTACAATGAGCAGTTCTTC
NA,TRBV19,TRBD1,TRBJ1-2,CASSTQGPYGYTF,TGTGCCAGTAGTACACAGGGGCCCTATGGCTACACCTTC